This passage covers 16 T cell receptor beta chains from one sample sequenced in a study of radiotherapy plus CTLA-4 blockade in lung cancer (dated by TCRdb to the late 2010s). Library preparation employed the immunoSEQ multiplex PCR assay. TCRdb took over this immuneACCESS table, retaining in-frame rearrangements with V and J assigned. Such tables are incomplete; in checked studies, under half of the missing clones stem from an unresolved V gene, and the remainder is unexplained. The sample contains under 65,000 clones, 70% to 80% of them found a single time. The ten largest clonotypes hold 8.5% of the sample. This sample comprised peripheral blood, obtained from a patient treated with radiotherapy plus ipilimumab. These receptors were collected from a human donor with non-small cell lung cancer who had a complete response to radiotherapy plus ipilimumab.

The chain joins TRBV7-2 to TRBJ1-5; D unclear. Germline V gene data show CDR1 as SGHTA and CDR2 as FQGNSA. The CDR3 has 14 residues. Trimming removed 5 bases from V and 0 bases from J, with 8 bases in between. The DNA of the CDR3 is TGTGCCAGCAGCCAGACTTATAGCAATCAGCCCCAGCATTTT. Its protein product is CASSQTYSNQPQHF.

V gene TRBV12-1 combines with J gene TRBJ1-2; the table's TRBD1 call for D was not verified on the DNA. TRBV12-1 constitutes a pseudogene. This CDR3 is built from 13 residues. Here the CDR3 reads CASSFSGTGDYTF. Here the CDR3 DNA reads TGTGCCAGCAGCTTTTCCGGGACAGGGGACTACACCTTC.

V usage is TRBV10-2 and J usage is TRBJ1-1, with a tentative D call TRBD1 (6 bases). V gave up 0 bases and J gave up 7 bases, with 12 bases separating them. The CDR3 extends over 14 amino acids. Germline V gene sequence: CDR1 WSHSY, CDR2 SAAADI. The DNA for the CDR3 is TGCGCCAGCAGTGAGTCGGGGGGGCGACTTGAAGCTTTCTTT. Amino acid sequence: CASSESGGRLEAFF.

The chain couples TRBV5-1 to TRBJ2-5; 9 nucleotides agree with TRBD2. The germline V gene encodes CDR1 SGHRS and CDR2 YFSETQ. The CDR3 extends over 16 amino acids. The V segment lost 3 bases and the J segment 1 base; nucleotides outside the gene matches: 7. The CDR3 region has the DNA TGCGCCAGCAGCTCCCCTCGCGGGAGGGTCCAAGAGACCCAGTACTTC. This translates into CASSSPRGRVQETQYF.

The CDR3 coding sequence is TGTGCCAGCTCACCCGAGGTTACCGGCGGCTATGGCTACACCTTC. Translation gives CASSPEVTGGYGYTF. V usage is TRBV18 and J usage is TRBJ1-2; no clear D gene. The CDR3 has 15 amino acids. The germline CDR1 and CDR2 sequences are KGHSH and LQKENI. Trimming took off 3 bases at V and 4 bases at J, with 15 bases between the two ends.

J is TRBJ2-6 and V is TRBV7-6; 9 positions agree with TRBD1. CDR3 size: 18 residues. V was pared by 4 bases and J by 0 bases, with 7 bases of the junction left unmatched. Germline assignment: CDR1 SGHVS and CDR2 FNYEAQ. CDR3 DNA: TGTGCCAGCAGCTCCTACAGGGGGCGACTCTCTGGGGCCAACGTCCTGACTTTC. Protein sequence: CASSSYRGRLSGANVLTF.

V usage is TRBV29-1 and J usage is TRBJ1-1, with unresolved D. The CDR3 totals 16 residues. The V gene lost 7 bases and the J gene lost 0 bases, with 21 bases spanning the gap. In germline, CDR1 is SQVTM, CDR2 ANQGSEA. As DNA, the CDR3 is TGCAGCGCTACCCCTCCCAGACAATACTTGAACACTGAAGCTTTCTTT. It encodes CSATPPRQYLNTEAFF.

This clone was counted only a few times. This rearrangement joins TRBV7-9 to TRBJ1-2; D not resolved. Germline V gene lookup returns CDR1 SEHNR and CDR2 FQNEAQ (reference sequence). Trimming cost V 4 bases and J 8 bases, with 20 bases left between them. The CDR3 sequence is 15 residues long. CDR3 region: CASSYQGSPEGGYTF. CDR3 nucleotide sequence: TGTGCCAGCAGCTATCAAGGGTCCCCCGAGGGAGGCTACACCTTC.

The CDR3 loop is CASRFAGGSSGANVLTF. The CDR3 nucleotides are TGTGCCAGCAGATTCGCGGGGGGGAGCTCTGGGGCCAACGTCCTGACTTTC. The chain carries TRBV11-2 and TRBJ2-6, with 9 bases matching TRBD2. This CDR3 region has 17 residues. Germline V gives CDR1 SGHAT, CDR2 FQNNGV. J was trimmed by 0 bases and V by 6 bases; bases with no gene match: 6.

This clone occurred once. The rearrangement joins TRBV12-5 to TRBJ2-2; 10 bases are a match to TRBD2. The CDR3 has 17 amino acids. With V trimmed by 2 bases and J by 3 bases, 6 bases remained unmatched. Germline CDR1 reads LGHNT; CDR2 reads FRNRAP. The CDR3 region is CASGLPAGGPDTGELFF. The CDR3 region has the DNA TGTGCTAGTGGTTTGCCAGCGGGGGGGCCGGACACCGGGGAGCTGTTTTTT.

V gene TRBV19 combines with J gene TRBJ2-2, with D possibly matching TRBD1 (5 bases). The ends were cut back, 3 bases at V and 0 bases at J, with 8 bases in the middle. CDR3 size: 15 residues. Germline lookup yields CDR1 LNHDA and CDR2 SQIVND (reference sequence). The DNA for the CDR3 is TGTGCCAGTAGTATTAGGACACCGAACACCGGGGAGCTGTTTTTT. It is translated as CASSIRTPNTGELFF. Full variable domain (missing parts from reference TRBV19 and TRBJ2-2): DGGITQSPKYLFRKEGQNVTLSCEQNLNHDAMYWYRQDPGQGLRLIYYSQIVNDFQKGDIAEGYSVSREKKESFPLTVTSAQKNPTAFYLCASSIRTPNTGELFFGEGSRLTVL.

This chain connects TRBV6-5 to TRBJ1-2, with TRBD1 matching over 7 bases. CDR1 and CDR2 from the germline V gene are MNHEY and SVGAGI. Unmatched junction bases numbered 8, after V lost 6 bases and J lost 4 bases. CDR3 length: 14 residues. In DNA, the CDR3 is TGTGCCAGCAGCCTAGGGGGCGCGAGCTATGGCTACACCTTC. Translation: CASSLGGASYGYTF.

V is TRBV12-1 and J is TRBJ2-7; the table's D gene call, TRBD2, was not cross checked with the DNA. TRBV12-1 is an annotated pseudogene. This CDR3 contains 16 residues. The CDR3 bases are TGTGCCCTCTTTTTAGGAGCTAGCGGGAGGGCCCACGAGCAGTACGTC. Translated: CALFLGASGRAHEQYV.

Here the CDR3 reads CASRPPGQGSTEAFF. The CDR3 DNA is TGTGCCAGCAGACCTCCGGGACAGGGATCCACTGAAGCTTTCTTT. The chain recombines TRBV14 with TRBJ1-1, with 9 bases aligning to TRBD1. V gave up 6 bases and J gave up 4 bases; unmatched junction bases: 9. Germline lookup yields CDR1 SGHDN and CDR2 FVKESK. The CDR3 has 15 amino acids.

The chain's CDR3 is CASRRRPRGGYEQYV. CDR3 in DNA: TGTGCCAGCAGGAGGAGGCCCCGGGGGGGGTACGAGCAGTACGTC. J is TRBJ2-7 and V is TRBV27, with 8 bases that match TRBD2. Germline CDR1 reads MNHEY; CDR2 reads SMNVEV (reference sequence). J was trimmed by 4 bases and V by 6 bases; bases with no gene match: 11. The CDR3 loop spans 15 amino acids.

This chain connects TRBV18 to TRBJ2-4; 7 nucleotides match TRBD2. Trimming removed 3 bases from V and 6 bases from J; junction bases left unmatched: 5. CDR1 is KGHSH, CDR2 LQKENI, per germline. The CDR3 is 14 residues long. The CDR3, as DNA: TGTGCCAGCTCACCGAGCGGGGTGGGAAACATTCAGTACTTC. Its protein product is CASSPSGVGNIQYF. Supplemented by reference TRBV18 and TRBJ2-4, the full variable domain reads NAGVMQNPRHLVRRRGQEARLRCSPMKGHSHVYWYRQLPEEGLKFMVYLQKENIIDESGMPKERFSAEFPKEGPSILRIQQVVRGDSAAYFCASSPSGVGNIQYFGAGTRLSVL.